Listed here is a single T cell receptor beta chain. As yet, its antigen is unknown. Sequencing was at survey level. Clones were sequenced by immunoSEQ multiplex PCR, and TCRdb holds only the in-frame ones, with some missing. The top ten clones hold 0.41% of a sample with 46,000 or so clones, roughly 83% of them seen once. This specimen belongs to a study of fetal regulatory T cell absence and autoimmunity. Points from the study as a whole: TRB gene family usage was broadly similar in cord blood and pancreas. Compared with cord blood, pancreas showed oligoclonal TCR enrichment, some clones over 90-fold.

This CDR3 spans 15 amino acids. Trimming removed 6 bases at V and 8 bases at J, with 20 bases between. The germline CDR1 and CDR2 sequences are MNHNY and SVGAGI (reference sequence). The sequence came from a newborn boy with IPEX syndrome. Sample: cord blood. V and J are TRBV6-6 and TRBJ2-1; D gene unclear. In nucleotides, the CDR3 is TGTGCCAGCAGGGTTAATCCGACCACCAACCATGAGCAGTTCTTC. This encodes CASRVNPTTNHEQFF.